The 7 T cell receptor beta chains presented below share a single source sample, sequenced in a study of shared clonotypes between healthy human individuals. Method: immunoSEQ multiplex PCR; TCRdb's copy keeps in-frame clones and lacks some. This sample has about 560,000 clones, with just over 75% found just once. The specimen was PBMCs. The receptors come from a woman aged 40 to 50 in good health. Some clones in this sample may be carry-over from other donors' samples.

Comment on this clone: Other DNA sequences of this sample code for an identical CDR3. This chain joins TRBV27 and TRBJ2-7, with TRBD1 identical over 9 bases. CDR1 MNHEY and CDR2 SMNVEV come from the germline V gene (reference sequence). Germline trimming cut 4 bases from V and 3 bases from J; bases unmatched to any gene: 1. This CDR3 region has 13 residues. This chain's CDR3 is CASSSGQGYEQYF. For the CDR3, the DNA is TGTGCCAGCAGTTCGGGACAGGGCTACGAGCAGTACTTC.

The V gene is TRBV29-1, the J gene TRBJ2-7, with 9 bases matching TRBD2. This CDR3 is 14 amino acids long. Germline loops: CDR1 SQVTM, CDR2 ANQGSEA. V lost 4 bases and J lost 5; bases outside the gene matches: 9. CDR3 DNA sequence: TGCAGCGTTGCTGAGGTAGCGGGAGTAGACGAGCAGTACTTC. It specifies CSVAEVAGVDEQYF.

A remark on this clone: A far larger clone is one base from this, pointing to a likely read error. The CDR3 does not end in the conserved phenylalanine or tryptophan, so this is likely a read error. The rearrangement uses TRBV30 and TRBJ1-4; 7 nucleotides line up with TRBD1. Losses at the gene ends were 5 bases for V and 8 bases for J; bases not matched to a gene: 14. This CDR3 comprises 15 residues. Germline CDR1 GTSNPN, CDR2 SVGIG (reference sequence). The CDR3 protein is CAWGPQTGLREKLFL. Here the CDR3 DNA reads TGTGCCTGGGGCCCCCAGACAGGGCTTAGGGAAAAACTGTTTCTT.

This chain uses TRBV9 with TRBJ2-2; D unclear. Looked up from germline, CDR1 is SGDLS and CDR2 is YYNGEE. The CDR3 is 16 residues long. V was trimmed by 0 bases and J by 4 bases, leaving 13 bases between them. For the CDR3, the DNA is TGTGCCAGCAGCGTAGGGTCCCAGGCGAGCACCGGGGAGCTGTTTTTT. Protein: CASSVGSQASTGELFF.

Note on this clone: At one boundary the junction diverges from the germline segment, which might be a read error. The sample has other DNA sequences that encode this CDR3 too. This sequence joins TRBV11-2 and TRBJ1-1; 7 bases align to TRBD1. CDR3 size: 14 residues. Germline CDR1 reads SGHAT; CDR2 reads FQNNGV. In DNA, the CDR3 is TGTGCCAGCAGCGCCGGGACAGCTAACACCGAAGCTTTCTTT. Its translation: CASSAGTANTEAFF.

The chain joins TRBV13 to TRBJ2-5, with D perhaps matching TRBD1 (6 bases). CDR3 length equals 16 residues. Per the germline V gene, CDR1 is PRHDT and CDR2 is FYEKMQ (reference sequence). Deletions cut 4 bases from V and 0 bases from J, with 15 bases between. Here the CDR3 DNA reads TGTGCCAGCAGCTACAGGGAGAGGACGGACCAAGAGACCCAGTACTTC. It specifies CASSYRERTDQETQYF.

This chain connects TRBV7-3 to TRBJ2-5; 7 positions match TRBD1. This CDR3 contains 17 residues. V lost 2 bases and J lost 2; bases outside the gene matches: 11. The germline V gene encodes CDR1 SGHTA and CDR2 FQGTGA. This CDR3 reads CASSLRGQEWEQETQYF. The CDR3 bases are TGTGCCAGCAGCTTACGCGGACAGGAGTGGGAGCAAGAGACCCAGTACTTC. Full variable domain (rest looked up from reference TRBV7-3 and TRBJ2-5): GAGVSQTPSNKVTEKGKYVELRCDPISGHTALYWYRQSLGQGPEFLIYFQGTGAADDSGLPNDRFFAVRPEGSVSTLKIQRTERGDSAVYLCASSLRGQEWEQETQYFGPGTRLLVL.